This T cell receptor (beta chain) was recovered during a study of cytomegalovirus exposure and HLA in healthy donors. 60 Vbeta and 13 Jbeta primers were used in PCR. TCRdb keeps only in-frame clones here, not all; method: immunoSEQ multiplex PCR. Of some 150,000 clones in the sample, more than 65% were seen once. Germline V gene data show CDR1 as GTSNPN and CDR2 as SVGIG (reference sequence). The trim removed 4 bases at V and 0 bases at J, leaving 7 bases unmatched. This CDR3 comprises 17 residues. This clone occurred once. The V and J genes are TRBV30 and TRBJ2-2, with 11 nucleotides matching TRBD1. The receptor was derived from a man aged 25-40 years in good health and CMV-seropositive. Sequenced sample: PBMCs. The CDR3 DNA sequence: TGTGCCTGGACCAACCGGGACAGGGGGACGAACACCGGGGAGCTGTTTTTT. Its protein product is CAWTNRDRGTNTGELFF.